This T cell receptor beta chain stems from a study of cytomegalovirus exposure and HLA in healthy donors. PCR amplification relied on 60 Vbeta primers (plus 13 Jbeta primers). The method was immunoSEQ multiplex PCR; TCRdb's version includes in-frame clones alone and lacks a portion of them. The table lists 150,000 or so clones, 70% to 80% of them singletons. V was trimmed by 7 bases and J by 5 bases, leaving 12 bases between them. The germline V gene encodes CDR1 MNHNY and CDR2 SVGAGI (reference sequence). This CDR3 is built from 12 residues. The sample was PBMCs. The V call is TRBV6-6, the J call TRBJ2-7; maybe TRBD2 (6 bases). The sequence came from a man aged 35-49 years in good health and CMV-seropositive. The CDR3 region has the DNA TGTGCCAGCAATGGTGGAGGGAACGAGCAGTACTTC. It is translated as CASNGGGNEQYF.